The T cell receptor (beta chain) described here comes from a study of circulating and synovial CD4+ cells in juvenile arthritis. Broader study findings: Some such blood samples were as oligoclonal as synovium.

Remarks on this clone: No antigen is known for it.

Germline V CDR1 and CDR2: KGHSH, LQKENI. The CDR3 runs to 13 residues. Libraries were prepared by immunoSEQ multiplex PCR; TCRdb keeps only in-frame clonotypes and omits some of them. This sample yields around 17,000 clones, of which under 95% are seen a single time; roughly 0.75% belongs to the top ten. The specimen sequenced was CD4+ T cells from blood. The sequence derives from a human donor with juvenile idiopathic arthritis. The chain carries TRBV18 and TRBJ2-5; maybe TRBD1 (6 bases). With the DNA end fitting TRBJ2-7 better, the J assignment may be wrong. As DNA, the CDR3 is TGTGCCAGCTCACCCCAGGGGTCCTACGAGCAGTACTTC. This gives the protein CASSPQGSYEQYF.